The subject of this entry is one TCR beta chain. Generated by immunoSEQ multiplex PCR, the TCRdb table keeps only in-frame clones and is missing some. This table holds 45,000 to 50,000 clones, roughly 87% found once. The data are from a study of siplizumab effects on memory and regulatory T cells. CDR1 MGHDK and CDR2 SYGVNS come from the germline V gene. The CDR3 is made up of 15 amino acids. V dropped 6 bases and J dropped 1 base, with 13 bases sitting between them. Sequenced sample: naive CD8+ T cells sorted from blood. The TCR comes from a human donor in good health. V usage is TRBV25-1 and J usage is TRBJ2-1; D gene ambiguous. In nucleotides, the CDR3 is TGTGCCAGCAGGCCGGGTCCAGAGTCCTACAATGAGCAGTTCTTC. It yields the protein CASRPGPESYNEQFF.